This T cell receptor beta chain was profiled in a study of human thymus T cells. Profiling relied on immunoSEQ multiplex PCR, and the TCRdb table lists in-frame clones only, not all of them. The table lists about 120,000 clones, about 93% of them singletons. Thymus tissue for the work was resected from patients undergoing corrective heart surgery. Samples came from healthy Finnish infants during open corrective cardiac surgery. The specimen was thymus tissue. This clonotype originated in a boy under two years old with a congenital heart defect but otherwise immunologically healthy.

CDR3 DNA: TGTGCTAGTGGCATATCTGGGGCCAACGTCCTGACTTTC. This gives the protein CASGISGANVLTF. The chain links TRBV12-5 to TRBJ2-6; D is undetermined. Trimming removed 6 bases from V and 1 base from J, with 4 bases in between. The CDR3 extends over 13 amino acids. Germline V gene lookup returns CDR1 LGHNT and CDR2 FRNRAP.